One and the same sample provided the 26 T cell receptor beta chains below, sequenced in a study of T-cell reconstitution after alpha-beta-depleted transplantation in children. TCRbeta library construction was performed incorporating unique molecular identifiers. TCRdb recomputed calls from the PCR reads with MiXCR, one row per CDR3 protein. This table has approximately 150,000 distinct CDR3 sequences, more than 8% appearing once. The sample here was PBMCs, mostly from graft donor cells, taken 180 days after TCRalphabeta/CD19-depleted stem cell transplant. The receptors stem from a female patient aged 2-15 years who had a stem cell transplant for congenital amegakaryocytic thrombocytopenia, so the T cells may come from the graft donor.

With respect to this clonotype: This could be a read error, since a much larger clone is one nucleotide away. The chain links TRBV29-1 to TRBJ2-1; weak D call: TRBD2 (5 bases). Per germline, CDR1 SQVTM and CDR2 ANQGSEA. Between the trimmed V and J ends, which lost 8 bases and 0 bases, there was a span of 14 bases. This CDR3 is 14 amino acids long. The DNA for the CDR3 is TGCAGCCTATCGCCGAGGGCCTCCTACAATGAGCAGTTCTTC. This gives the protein CSLSPRASYNEQFF.

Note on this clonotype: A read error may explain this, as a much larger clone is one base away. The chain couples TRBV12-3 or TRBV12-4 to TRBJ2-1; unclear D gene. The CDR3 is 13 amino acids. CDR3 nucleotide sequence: TGTGTCAGCAGCCAAAGCACAGTTGGTGAGCAGTTCTTC. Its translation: CVSSQSTVGEQFF.

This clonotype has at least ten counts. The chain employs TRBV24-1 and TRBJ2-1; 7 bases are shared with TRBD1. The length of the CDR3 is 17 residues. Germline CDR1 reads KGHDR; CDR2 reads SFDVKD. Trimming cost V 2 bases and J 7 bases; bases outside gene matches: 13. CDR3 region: CATSDSRTGPLGNEQFF. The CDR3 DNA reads TGTGCCACCAGTGATTCTCGGACAGGCCCTCTTGGGAATGAGCAGTTCTTC.

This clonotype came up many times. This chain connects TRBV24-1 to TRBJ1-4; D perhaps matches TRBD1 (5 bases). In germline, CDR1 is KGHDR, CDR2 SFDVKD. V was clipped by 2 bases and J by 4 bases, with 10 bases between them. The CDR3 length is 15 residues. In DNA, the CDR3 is TGTGCCACCAGTGATTCCCAGGGATTTAATGAAAAACTGTTTTTT. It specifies CATSDSQGFNEKLFF.

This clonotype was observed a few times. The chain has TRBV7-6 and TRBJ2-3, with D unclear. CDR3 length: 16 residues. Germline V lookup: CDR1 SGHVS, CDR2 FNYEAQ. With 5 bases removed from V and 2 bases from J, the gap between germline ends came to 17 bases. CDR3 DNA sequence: TGTGCCAGCAGCCCCCGGGTGACATATTTCACAGATACGCAGTATTTT. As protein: CASSPRVTYFTDTQYF.

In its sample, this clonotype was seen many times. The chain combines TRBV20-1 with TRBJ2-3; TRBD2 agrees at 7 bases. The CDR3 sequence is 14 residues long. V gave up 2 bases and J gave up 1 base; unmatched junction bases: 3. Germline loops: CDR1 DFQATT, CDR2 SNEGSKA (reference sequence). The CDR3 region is CSARRLAGTDTQYF. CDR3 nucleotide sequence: TGCAGTGCTAGAAGACTAGCTGGCACAGATACGCAGTATTTT.

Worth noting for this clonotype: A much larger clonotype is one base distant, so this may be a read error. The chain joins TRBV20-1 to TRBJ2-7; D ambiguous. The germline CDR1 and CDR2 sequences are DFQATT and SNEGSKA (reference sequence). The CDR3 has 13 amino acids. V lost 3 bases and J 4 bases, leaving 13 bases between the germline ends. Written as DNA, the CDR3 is TGCAGTGCTAGTCCGGACGGCCAGTACGAGCAGTACTTC. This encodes CSASPDGQYEQYF.

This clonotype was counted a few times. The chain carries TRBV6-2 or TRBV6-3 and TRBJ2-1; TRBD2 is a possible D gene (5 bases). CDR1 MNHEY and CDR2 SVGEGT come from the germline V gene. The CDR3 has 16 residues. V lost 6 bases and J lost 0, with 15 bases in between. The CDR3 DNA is TGTGCCAGCAGGGGCCTAAGCGGACCCTCCTACAATGAGCAGTTCTTC. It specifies CASRGLSGPSYNEQFF.

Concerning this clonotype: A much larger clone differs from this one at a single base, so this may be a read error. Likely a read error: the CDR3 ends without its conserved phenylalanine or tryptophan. The CDR3 protein is CSVTDRANTEAFL. In DNA form, the CDR3 reads TGCAGCGTAACGGACAGGGCCAACACTGAAGCTTTCTTG. The rearrangement joins TRBV29-1 to TRBJ1-1; the match to TRBD1 covers 8 bases. CDR3 length: 13 amino acids. Unmatched junction bases numbered 5, after V lost 6 bases and J lost 2 bases. Germline CDR1 is SQVTM and CDR2 is ANQGSEA.

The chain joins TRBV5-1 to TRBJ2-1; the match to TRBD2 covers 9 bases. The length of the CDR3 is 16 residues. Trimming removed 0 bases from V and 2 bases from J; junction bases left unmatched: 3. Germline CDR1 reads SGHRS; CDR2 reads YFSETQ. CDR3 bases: TGCGCCAGCAGCTTGGGGGCTAGCGGGACCTACAATGAGCAGTTCTTC. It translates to CASSLGASGTYNEQFF.

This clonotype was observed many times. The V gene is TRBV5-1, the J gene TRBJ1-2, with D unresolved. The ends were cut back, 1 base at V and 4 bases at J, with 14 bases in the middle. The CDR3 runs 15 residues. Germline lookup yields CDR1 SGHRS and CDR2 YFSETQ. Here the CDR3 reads CASSLSTLRGYGYTF. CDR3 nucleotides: TGCGCCAGCAGCTTGTCTACCCTCCGGGGCTATGGCTACACCTTC.

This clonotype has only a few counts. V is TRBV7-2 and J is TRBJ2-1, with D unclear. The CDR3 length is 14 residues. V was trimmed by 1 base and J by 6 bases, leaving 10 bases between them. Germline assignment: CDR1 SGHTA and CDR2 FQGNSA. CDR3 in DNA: TGTGCCAGCAGCTTAGGTGGACCCCCCAATGAGCAGTTCTTC. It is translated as CASSLGGPPNEQFF.

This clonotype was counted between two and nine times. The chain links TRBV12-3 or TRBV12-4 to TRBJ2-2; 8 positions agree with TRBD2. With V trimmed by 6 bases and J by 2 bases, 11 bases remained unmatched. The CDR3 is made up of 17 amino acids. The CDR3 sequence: CASSPYLTSVNTGELFF. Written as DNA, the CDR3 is TGTGCCAGCAGCCCCTACCTGACTAGCGTAAACACCGGGGAGCTGTTTTTT.

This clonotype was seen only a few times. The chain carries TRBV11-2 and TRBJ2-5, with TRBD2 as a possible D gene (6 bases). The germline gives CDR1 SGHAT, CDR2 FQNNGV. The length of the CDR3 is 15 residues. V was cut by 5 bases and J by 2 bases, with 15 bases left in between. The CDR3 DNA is TGTGCCAGCAGCCACTCTCATAGCGGACAAGAGACCCAGTACTTC. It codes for CASSHSHSGQETQYF.

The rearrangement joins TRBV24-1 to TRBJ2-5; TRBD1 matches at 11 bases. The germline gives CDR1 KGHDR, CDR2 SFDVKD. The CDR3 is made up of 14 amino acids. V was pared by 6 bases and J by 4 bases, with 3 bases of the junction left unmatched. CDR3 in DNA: TGTGCCACCAGTCGGACAGGGGGCTCAGAGACCCAGTACTTC. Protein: CATSRTGGSETQYF.

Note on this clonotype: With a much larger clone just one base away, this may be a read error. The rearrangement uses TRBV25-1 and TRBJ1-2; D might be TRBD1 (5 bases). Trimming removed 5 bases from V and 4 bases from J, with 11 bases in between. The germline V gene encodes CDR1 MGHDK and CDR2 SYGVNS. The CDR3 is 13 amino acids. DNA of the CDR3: TGTGCCAGCAGTCAACCGGACACCTATGGCTACACCTTC. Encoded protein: CASSQPDTYGYTF.

The CDR3 sequence: CSARSPQGGYGYTF. CDR3 nucleotides: TGCAGTGCGCGAAGCCCACAAGGGGGGTATGGCTACACCTTC. The chain joins TRBV20-1 to TRBJ1-2; a possible D gene is TRBD1 (6 bases). CDR1 is DFQATT, CDR2 SNEGSKA, per germline (reference sequence). This CDR3 comprises 14 residues. The V end lost 6 bases, the J end lost 5 bases, and 19 bases lay between the germline ends.

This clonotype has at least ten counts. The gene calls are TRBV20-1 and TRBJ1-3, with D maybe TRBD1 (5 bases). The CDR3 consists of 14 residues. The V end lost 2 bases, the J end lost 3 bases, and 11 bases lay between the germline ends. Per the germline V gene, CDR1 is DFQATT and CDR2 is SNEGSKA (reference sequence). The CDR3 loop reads CSARPRVGGNTIYF. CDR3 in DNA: TGCAGTGCTAGACCCAGGGTCGGTGGAAACACCATATATTTT.

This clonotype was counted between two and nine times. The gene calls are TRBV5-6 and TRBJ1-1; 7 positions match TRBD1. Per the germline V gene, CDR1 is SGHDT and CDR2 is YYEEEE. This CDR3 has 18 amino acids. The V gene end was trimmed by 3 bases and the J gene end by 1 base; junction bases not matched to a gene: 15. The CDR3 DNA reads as TGTGCCAGCAGCTCGTTTACTAGACAGGGCCGACCGAACACTGAAGCTTTCTTT. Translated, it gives CASSSFTRQGRPNTEAFF.

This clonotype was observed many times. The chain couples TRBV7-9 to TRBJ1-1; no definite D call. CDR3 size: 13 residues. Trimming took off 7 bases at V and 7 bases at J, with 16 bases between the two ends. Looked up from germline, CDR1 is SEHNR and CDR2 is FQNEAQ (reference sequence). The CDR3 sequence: CASIPAAFGEAFF. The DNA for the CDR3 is TGTGCCAGCATCCCTGCGGCTTTTGGTGAAGCTTTCTTT.

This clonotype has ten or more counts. The CDR3 protein is CASSLLAGGVYEQYF. Here the CDR3 DNA reads TGTGCCAGCAGCTTATTAGCGGGAGGGGTGTACGAGCAGTACTTC. This chain connects TRBV7-8 to TRBJ2-7; 11 bases align to TRBD2. V gave up 2 bases and J gave up 4 bases; unmatched junction bases: 4. Germline CDR1 is SGHVS and CDR2 is FQNEAQ. The CDR3 loop spans 15 amino acids.

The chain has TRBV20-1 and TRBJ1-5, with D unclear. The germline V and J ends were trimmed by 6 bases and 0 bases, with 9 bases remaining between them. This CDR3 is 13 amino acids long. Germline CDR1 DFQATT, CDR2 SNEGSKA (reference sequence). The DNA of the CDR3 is TGCAGTGCGATAATCCCTAGCAATCAGCCCCAGCATTTT. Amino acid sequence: CSAIIPSNQPQHF.

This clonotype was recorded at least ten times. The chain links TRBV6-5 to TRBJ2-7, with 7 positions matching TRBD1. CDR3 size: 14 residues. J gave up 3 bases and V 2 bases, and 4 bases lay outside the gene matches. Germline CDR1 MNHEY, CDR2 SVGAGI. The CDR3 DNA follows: TGTGCCAGCAGTTACGGTGGGACAGACTACGAGCAGTACTTC. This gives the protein CASSYGGTDYEQYF.

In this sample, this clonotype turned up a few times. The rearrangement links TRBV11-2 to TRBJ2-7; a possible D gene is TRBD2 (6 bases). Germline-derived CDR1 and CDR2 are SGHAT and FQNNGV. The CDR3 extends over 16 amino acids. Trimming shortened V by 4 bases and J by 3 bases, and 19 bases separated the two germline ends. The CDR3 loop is CASSSLGVGLFYEQYF. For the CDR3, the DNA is TGTGCCAGCAGCTCCTTAGGGGTCGGACTATTCTACGAGCAGTACTTC.

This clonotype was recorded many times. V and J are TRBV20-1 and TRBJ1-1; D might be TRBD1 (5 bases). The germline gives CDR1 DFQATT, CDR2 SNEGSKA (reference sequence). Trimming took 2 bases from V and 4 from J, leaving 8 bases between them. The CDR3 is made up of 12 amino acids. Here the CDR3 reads CSARQGATEAFF. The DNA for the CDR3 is TGCAGTGCTAGACAGGGAGCCACTGAAGCTTTCTTT.

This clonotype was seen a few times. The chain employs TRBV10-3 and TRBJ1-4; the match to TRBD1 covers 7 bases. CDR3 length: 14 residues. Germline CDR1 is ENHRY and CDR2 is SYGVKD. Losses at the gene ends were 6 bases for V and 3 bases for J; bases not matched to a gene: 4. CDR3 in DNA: TGTGCCATCAGCGAAGACAGGGCTAATGAAAAACTGTTTTTT. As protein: CAISEDRANEKLFF.